This T cell receptor beta chain was recovered during a study of CD8 T cells in Susac syndrome. Study results and caveats: That the number of individuals in its TCR sequencing and HLA analysis was relatively small was acknowledged by the study.

CD8+ and CD4+ blood T cells underwent TCR beta sequencing. Purification of the CD8+ and CD4+ T cells relied on negative isolation, and TEMRA cells underwent FACS enrichment. Notes on this clonotype: The antigen remains undetermined.

Random hexamers were used to reverse transcribe the RNA input (roughly 0.5 to 1 ug). TCRdb re-analysed the immunoSEQ multiplex PCR reads in MiXCR, keeping a single row per CDR3 protein. The sample carries more than 200,000 distinct CDR3 sequences, roughly 93% recorded once. The receptor's source is a human donor with multiple sclerosis. The sample was CD4+ T cells from PBMCs.

CDR3 nucleotides: TGTGCCACCAGCAGAGATGACCAAGAGACCCAGTACTTC. Encoded protein: CATSRDDQETQYF. The V call is TRBV15, the J call TRBJ2-5; unclear D gene. V shed 0 bases and J shed 0 bases, with 2 bases lying between them. Germline V CDR1 and CDR2: LNHNV, YYDKDF (reference sequence). This CDR3 has 13 residues.